Described below is a single T cell receptor beta chain sequence and its context. This same CDR3 is encoded by further DNA sequences in the sample. Assay used: immunoSEQ multiplex PCR; TCRdb lists only in-frame clones, some missing. The sample includes around 250,000 clones, around 88% of them seen just once. This sample was included in a study of blood T cell repertoires in COVID-19. The sample consisted of PBMCs or T cells enriched from blood (not recorded which). This TCR was recovered from a woman in her thirties who had recovered from COVID-19.

The CDR3 coding sequence is TGTGCCAGCAGTCGGGACAGGGGCACAGATACGCAGTATTTT. It is translated as CASSRDRGTDTQYF. The rearrangement links TRBV28 to TRBJ2-3, with TRBD1 identical over 9 bases. V lost 5 bases to trimming and J lost 1 base; unmatched junction nucleotides: 1. This CDR3 region has 14 residues. Germline CDR1 MDHEN, CDR2 SYDVKM.